This T cell receptor (beta chain) stems from a study of T cell responses to AZD1222 COVID-19 vaccine. V shed 2 bases and J shed 2 bases, with 12 bases lying between them. Per germline, CDR1 SGHAT and CDR2 FQDESV (reference sequence). The CDR3 runs 15 residues. Repertoires were generated with immunoSEQ multiplex PCR, while TCRdb's copy carries only in-frame clones and drops some. The sample yields 50,000 to 60,000 clones, about 80% seen once. The TCR sequence derives from an adult who received the AZD1222 COVID-19 vaccine. Specimen: peripheral blood, collected 28 days after the second AZD1222 dose. This chain connects TRBV11-1 to TRBJ2-5; maybe TRBD1 (5 bases). CDR3: CASSLRRDRQETQYF. CDR3 in DNA: TGTGCCAGCAGCTTACGTCGAGACAGACAAGAGACCCAGTACTTC.